This T cell receptor (beta chain) was identified in a study of identical twins. General observations from the study: Beta out-of-frame twin sharing showed a weaker excess. Excess low generation probability was seen in twin-shared out-of-frame alpha sequences.

Unique molecular identifiers were present on cDNA, and template switching added a universal primer site. TCRdb recomputed calls from the 5' RACE reads with MiXCR, one row per CDR3 protein. The sample lists a few hundred thousand distinct CDR3 sequences, around 8.3% occurring once. The CDR3 spans 16 residues. In germline, CDR1 is LGHNA, CDR2 YSLEER. The junction had 2 bases not matched to a gene; V was cut back by 0 bases and J by 2 bases. Only a few counts were recorded for this clonotype. The target antigen is unknown. This sample was also put to use in a study of yellow fever vaccine responses in identical twins.

The chain couples TRBV4-3 to TRBJ2-2; 8 bases align to TRBD2. The sequenced material came from CD8+ T cells sorted from blood. The clonotype comes from a woman younger than 35 in good health. The CDR3 sequence is CASSQELAGNTGELFF. The CDR3, as DNA: TGCGCCAGCAGCCAAGAGCTAGCGGGTAACACCGGGGAGCTGTTTTTT.